This T cell receptor beta chain was captured by sequencing in a study of T-cell memory formation after mild COVID-19. Findings of the study overall: Balance between CD4 and CD8 was seen in clones contracting day 15 to 85, and a CD4+ lean was seen in later expanders.

V gave up 3 bases and J gave up 3 bases; unmatched junction bases: 6. CDR1 is DFQATT, CDR2 SNEGSKA, per germline (reference sequence). This CDR3 is built from 16 residues. About this clonotype itself: Its specificity is unknown.

TCRdb re-called the 5' RACE reads with MiXCR, one entry per CDR3 protein. The repertoire holds 400,000 to 550,000 distinct CDR3 sequences, about 23% seen once, with around 12% in the top ten. Input material: PBMCs or a T cell subset sorted from them (not recorded which). This clonotype originated in an adult woman who had mild COVID-19 (a few samples of this study predate the infection). Cell type and time point are not known. The chain combines TRBV20-1 with TRBJ2-6, with 9 positions matching TRBD1. The CDR3 spells CSASPGQGGGANVLTF. As DNA, the CDR3 is TGCAGTGCTAGCCCGGGACAGGGCGGTGGGGCCAACGTCCTGACTTTC.